This T cell receptor beta chain was documented in a study of T cell changes during pregnancy in multiple sclerosis. Germline loops: CDR1 MNHNY, CDR2 SVGAGI (reference sequence). Trimming removed 2 bases from V and 3 bases from J, with 10 bases in between. This CDR3 spans 14 amino acids. Sequencing was performed with immunoSEQ multiplex PCR; in TCRdb, only in-frame clones are kept and a portion is missing. Of around 42,000 clones detected, over 80% appear once; the ten largest clones hold 0.7% to 0.95%. The rearrangement uses TRBV6-6 and TRBJ1-2, with a possible D match to TRBD1 (5 bases). The sample here was CD4+ T cells from peripheral blood mononuclear cells, taken before pregnancy. This receptor was identified in a female donor with multiple sclerosis, enrolled in a pregnancy study. The CDR3 spells CASSYGGGDYGYTF. CDR3 bases: TGTGCCAGCAGTTACGGGGGGGGAGACTATGGCTACACCTTC.